These 20 T cell receptor beta chains were all obtained from the same sample, sequenced in a study of ipilimumab plus nivolumab after autologous stem cell transplantation. Profiling relied on immunoSEQ multiplex PCR, and the TCRdb table lists in-frame clones only, not all of them. The sample lists 8,000 to 10,000 clones, about 67% occurring once. Specimen: PBMCs, collected in a trial of ipilimumab plus nivolumab as post-transplant consolidation. All receptors derive from a female donor with multiple myeloma.

Worth noting for this clone: A far larger clone is one base from this, pointing to a likely read error. The CDR3 nucleotides are TGTGCCAGCAGCCCACAGGGGGTTCCCTACGAGCAGTACTTC. Its protein is CASSPQGVPYEQYF. The rearrangement uses TRBV5-7 and TRBJ2-7, with 8 bases matching TRBD1. TRBV5-7 is an open reading frame whose function is uncertain. V was pared by 4 bases and J by 2 bases, with 5 bases of the junction left unmatched. CDR3 length equals 14 residues.

The rearrangement joins TRBV27 to TRBJ2-7; 10 bases agree with TRBD1. This CDR3 region has 15 residues. Germline CDR1 reads MNHEY; CDR2 reads SMNVEV (reference sequence). V lost 2 bases to trimming and J lost 4 bases; unmatched junction nucleotides: 5. The CDR3 DNA sequence: TGTGCCAGCAGTTTACCGGGACAGGGGTTTTACGAGCAGTACTTC. Translating it yields CASSLPGQGFYEQYF.

The rearrangement uses TRBV7-9 and TRBJ1-1; D possibly corresponds to TRBD1 (6 bases). The V gene's germline CDR1 is SEHNR and CDR2 FQNEAQ (reference sequence). The CDR3 runs 17 residues. Trimming removed 3 bases from V and 0 bases from J, with 17 bases in between. CDR3 sequence reads: CASSFAGEEGLNTEAFF. CDR3 bases: TGTGCCAGCAGCTTTGCAGGGGAAGAGGGACTGAACACTGAAGCTTTCTTT.

The rearrangement uses TRBV10-1 and TRBJ2-7, with TRBD2 matching over 12 bases. V gave up 3 bases and J gave up 7 bases; unmatched junction bases: 4. Germline CDR1 reads WNHNN; CDR2 reads SYGVQD (reference sequence). The CDR3 has 14 amino acids. CDR3 DNA: TGCGCCAGCAGTGAACTAGCGGGAGGAGGGGAGCAGTACTTC. Translated, it gives CASSELAGGGEQYF.

In nucleotides, the CDR3 is TGCAGCGTTGACGGGACAGGGGTTTCAGATACGCAGTATTTT. Protein product: CSVDGTGVSDTQYF. This chain joins TRBV29-1 and TRBJ2-3; 10 nucleotides line up with TRBD1. CDR3 length equals 14 residues. Germline assignment: CDR1 SQVTM and CDR2 ANQGSEA. J gave up 4 bases and V 3 bases, and 4 bases lay outside the gene matches.

The chain links TRBV20-1 to TRBJ2-1; D gene uncertain. Germline CDR1 DFQATT, CDR2 SNEGSKA (reference sequence). Trimming took off 7 bases at V and 16 bases at J, with 20 bases between the two ends. This CDR3 comprises 11 residues. The CDR3 is CSVPIRPTEFF. CDR3 DNA sequence: TGCAGTGTTCCTATTAGGCCTACAGAATTCTTC.

V gene TRBV7-9 combines with J gene TRBJ1-1, with D unclear. The CDR3 totals 9 residues. Germline values: CDR1 SEHNR, CDR2 FQNEAQ (reference sequence). Here the CDR3 reads CAEGAEAFF. DNA of the CDR3: TGTGCAGAGGGAGCTGAAGCTTTCTTT.

This chain joins TRBV9 and TRBJ2-1, with 11 bases aligning to TRBD2. The V segment lost 0 bases and the J segment 8 bases; nucleotides outside the gene matches: 4. The CDR3 has 15 residues. Looked up from germline, CDR1 is SGDLS and CDR2 is YYNGEE. CDR3 DNA: TGTGCCAGCAGCGTAGTAGCGGGAGGGCCTGATGAGCAGTTCTTC. This gives the protein CASSVVAGGPDEQFF.

The chain recombines TRBV19 with TRBJ2-3; TRBD1 matches at 7 bases. The CDR3 loop spans 14 amino acids. V gave up 5 bases and J gave up 5 bases; unmatched junction bases: 7. Germline V gene data show CDR1 as LNHDA and CDR2 as SQIVND (reference sequence). CDR3 bases: TGTGCCAGTAGTGACAGGGCCTCCAAAGATACGCAGTATTTT. It codes for CASSDRASKDTQYF. The entire variable domain, with the rest obtained from reference TRBV19 and TRBJ2-3, is as follows: DGGITQSPKYLFRKEGQNVTLSCEQNLNHDAMYWYRQDPGQGLRLIYYSQIVNDFQKGDIAEGYSVSREKKESFPLTVTSAQKNPTAFYLCASSDRASKDTQYFGPGTRLTVL.

The chain couples TRBV11-3 to TRBJ1-1; D gene uncertain. V was trimmed by 2 bases and J by 2 bases, leaving 9 bases between them. In germline, CDR1 is SGHNT, CDR2 YENEEA. The CDR3 has 14 amino acids. The chain's CDR3 is CASSLNSVNTEAFF. The CDR3 region has the DNA TGTGCCAGCAGCTTAAATTCGGTCAACACTGAAGCTTTCTTT.

By share of the sample, this clone is medium-sized. Other nucleotide sequences from this sample produce the same CDR3. The V and J genes are TRBV5-4 and TRBJ2-7, with 9 bases aligning to TRBD1. The CDR3 length is 14 residues. Germline trimming cut 4 bases from V and 1 base from J; bases unmatched to any gene: 3. Germline lookup yields CDR1 SGHNT and CDR2 YYREEE (reference sequence). The CDR3 DNA follows: TGTGCCAGCAGCCGCGGGACAGGGTCCTACGAGCAGTACTTC. Protein: CASSRGTGSYEQYF.

A few counts support this clone. V usage is TRBV10-3 and J usage is TRBJ1-6, with 9 bases aligning to TRBD1. Trimming cost V 4 bases and J 8 bases; bases outside gene matches: 0. The V gene's germline CDR1 is ENHRY and CDR2 SYGVKD. This CDR3 contains 13 residues. The DNA of the CDR3 is TGTGCCATCAGTGGACAGGGGGATTCACCCCTCCACTTT. Amino acid sequence: CAISGQGDSPLHF.

Concerning this clone itself: Other DNA sequences in the same sample also yield this CDR3. The chain links TRBV6-1 to TRBJ1-5, with 8 positions matching TRBD1. The trim removed 1 base at V and 7 bases at J, leaving 6 bases unmatched. CDR1 MNHNS and CDR2 SASEGT come from the germline V gene. CDR3 length: 15 residues. The CDR3 nucleotides are TGTGCCAGCAGTGAAGGGCAGGGGGCAGGGCAGCCCCAGCATTTT. This translates into CASSEGQGAGQPQHF.

The rearrangement uses TRBV28 and TRBJ1-3; perhaps TRBD1 as D (5 bases). Germline-derived CDR1 and CDR2 are MDHEN and SYDVKM. V lost 3 bases and J lost 2, with 14 bases in between. The CDR3 spans 16 residues. In DNA, the CDR3 is TGTGCCAGCAGTTTTCATGGGGGGAAGCCTGGAAACACCATATATTTT. Encoded protein: CASSFHGGKPGNTIYF.

The chain is built from TRBV19 and TRBJ2-7, with a possible D match to TRBD2 (6 bases). This CDR3 is 13 amino acids long. V was shortened by 3 bases and J by 5 bases, with 11 bases between the two germline ends. Germline CDR1 LNHDA, CDR2 SQIVND (reference sequence). The CDR3 nucleotides are TGTGCCAGTAGTATCTCGGGAGTCAACGAGCAGTACTTC. It specifies CASSISGVNEQYF.

The chain recombines TRBV30 with TRBJ2-7; perhaps TRBD1 as D (6 bases). V dropped 2 bases and J dropped 4 bases, with 9 bases sitting between them. Germline V gene data show CDR1 as GTSNPN and CDR2 as SVGIG (reference sequence). The CDR3 consists of 12 residues. DNA of the CDR3: TGTGCCTGGAGTCCCGGACAGTACGAGCAGTACTTC. Protein sequence: CAWSPGQYEQYF. The full variable domain, rest sourced from reference TRBV30 and TRBJ2-7, is SQTIHQWPATLVQPVGSPLSLECTVEGTSNPNLYWYRQAAGRGLQLLFYSVGIGQISSEVPQNLSASRPQDRQFILSSKKLLLSDSGFYLCAWSPGQYEQYFGPGTRLTVT.

This clone showed up just a few times. As DNA, the CDR3 is TGTGCCAGCAGTGAAGATGTTGGGGGCCGGGCGAATGGCTACACCTTC. It specifies CASSEDVGGRANGYTF. The V and J genes are TRBV2 and TRBJ1-2; the D gene is possibly TRBD1 (6 bases). From germline, CDR1 is SNHLY and CDR2 FYNNEI. The CDR3 length is 16 residues. With 1 base removed from V and 6 bases from J, the gap between germline ends came to 18 bases.

This clone occurred once. The CDR3 loop reads CASSSSGVTVAYEQFF. CDR3 bases: TGTGCCAGCAGCTCGTCAGGGGTGACCGTAGCGTACGAGCAGTTCTTC. The chain has TRBV7-9 and TRBJ2-1; D is possibly TRBD1 (6 bases). CDR3 size: 16 residues. V was cut by 4 bases and J by 10 bases, with 23 bases left in between. Germline V gene sequence: CDR1 SEHNR, CDR2 FQNEAQ (reference sequence).

Regarding this clone: This sample includes further DNA sequences coding for the same CDR3. This chain connects TRBV7-9 to TRBJ1-1, with D hard to call. Germline assignment: CDR1 SEHNR and CDR2 FQNEAQ (reference sequence). V was pared by 0 bases and J by 0 bases, with 2 bases between. CDR3 size: 13 residues. The CDR3 spells CASSLALNTEAFF. The CDR3 coding sequence is TGTGCCAGCAGCTTAGCCCTGAACACTGAAGCTTTCTTT.

The chain uses TRBV6-5 and TRBJ2-1; no reliable D call. V shed 4 bases and J shed 7 bases, with 11 bases lying between them. Germline V lookup: CDR1 MNHEY, CDR2 SVGAGI. The CDR3 has 13 residues. The CDR3 nucleotides are TGTGCCAGCAGTTTGCTCTCGTGGAATGAGCAGTTCTTC. Its protein product is CASSLLSWNEQFF.